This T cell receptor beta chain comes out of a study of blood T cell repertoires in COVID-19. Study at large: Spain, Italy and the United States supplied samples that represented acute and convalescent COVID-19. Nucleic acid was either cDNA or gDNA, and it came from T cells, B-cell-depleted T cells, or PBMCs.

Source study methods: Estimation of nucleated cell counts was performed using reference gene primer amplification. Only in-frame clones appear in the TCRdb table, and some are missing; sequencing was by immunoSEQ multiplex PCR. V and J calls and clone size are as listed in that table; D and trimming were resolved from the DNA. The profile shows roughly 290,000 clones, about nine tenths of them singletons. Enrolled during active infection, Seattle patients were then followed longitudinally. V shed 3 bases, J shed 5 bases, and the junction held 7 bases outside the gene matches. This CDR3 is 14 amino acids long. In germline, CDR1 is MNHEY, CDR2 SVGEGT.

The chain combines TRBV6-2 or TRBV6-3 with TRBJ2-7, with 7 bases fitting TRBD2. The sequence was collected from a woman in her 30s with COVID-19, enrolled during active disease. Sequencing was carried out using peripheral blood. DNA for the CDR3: TGTGCCAGCAGTTATCGTGGGACTATCCACGAGCAGTACTTC. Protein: CASSYRGTIHEQYF.